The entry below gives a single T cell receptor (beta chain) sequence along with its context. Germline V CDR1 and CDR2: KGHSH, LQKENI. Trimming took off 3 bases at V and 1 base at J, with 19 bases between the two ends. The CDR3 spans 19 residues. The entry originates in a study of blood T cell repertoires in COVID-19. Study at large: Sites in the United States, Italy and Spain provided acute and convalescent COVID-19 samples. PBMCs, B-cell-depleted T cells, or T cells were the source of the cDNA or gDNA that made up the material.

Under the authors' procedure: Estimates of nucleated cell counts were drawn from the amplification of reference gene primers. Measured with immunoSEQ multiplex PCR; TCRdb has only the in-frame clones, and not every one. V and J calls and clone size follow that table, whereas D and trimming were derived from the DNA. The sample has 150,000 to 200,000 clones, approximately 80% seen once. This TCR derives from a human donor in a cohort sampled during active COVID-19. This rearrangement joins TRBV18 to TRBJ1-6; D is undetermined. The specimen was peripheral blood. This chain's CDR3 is CASSPTTWEGRSYNSPLHF. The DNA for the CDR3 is TGTGCCAGCTCACCCACAACATGGGAGGGCCGTTCCTATAATTCACCCCTCCACTTT.